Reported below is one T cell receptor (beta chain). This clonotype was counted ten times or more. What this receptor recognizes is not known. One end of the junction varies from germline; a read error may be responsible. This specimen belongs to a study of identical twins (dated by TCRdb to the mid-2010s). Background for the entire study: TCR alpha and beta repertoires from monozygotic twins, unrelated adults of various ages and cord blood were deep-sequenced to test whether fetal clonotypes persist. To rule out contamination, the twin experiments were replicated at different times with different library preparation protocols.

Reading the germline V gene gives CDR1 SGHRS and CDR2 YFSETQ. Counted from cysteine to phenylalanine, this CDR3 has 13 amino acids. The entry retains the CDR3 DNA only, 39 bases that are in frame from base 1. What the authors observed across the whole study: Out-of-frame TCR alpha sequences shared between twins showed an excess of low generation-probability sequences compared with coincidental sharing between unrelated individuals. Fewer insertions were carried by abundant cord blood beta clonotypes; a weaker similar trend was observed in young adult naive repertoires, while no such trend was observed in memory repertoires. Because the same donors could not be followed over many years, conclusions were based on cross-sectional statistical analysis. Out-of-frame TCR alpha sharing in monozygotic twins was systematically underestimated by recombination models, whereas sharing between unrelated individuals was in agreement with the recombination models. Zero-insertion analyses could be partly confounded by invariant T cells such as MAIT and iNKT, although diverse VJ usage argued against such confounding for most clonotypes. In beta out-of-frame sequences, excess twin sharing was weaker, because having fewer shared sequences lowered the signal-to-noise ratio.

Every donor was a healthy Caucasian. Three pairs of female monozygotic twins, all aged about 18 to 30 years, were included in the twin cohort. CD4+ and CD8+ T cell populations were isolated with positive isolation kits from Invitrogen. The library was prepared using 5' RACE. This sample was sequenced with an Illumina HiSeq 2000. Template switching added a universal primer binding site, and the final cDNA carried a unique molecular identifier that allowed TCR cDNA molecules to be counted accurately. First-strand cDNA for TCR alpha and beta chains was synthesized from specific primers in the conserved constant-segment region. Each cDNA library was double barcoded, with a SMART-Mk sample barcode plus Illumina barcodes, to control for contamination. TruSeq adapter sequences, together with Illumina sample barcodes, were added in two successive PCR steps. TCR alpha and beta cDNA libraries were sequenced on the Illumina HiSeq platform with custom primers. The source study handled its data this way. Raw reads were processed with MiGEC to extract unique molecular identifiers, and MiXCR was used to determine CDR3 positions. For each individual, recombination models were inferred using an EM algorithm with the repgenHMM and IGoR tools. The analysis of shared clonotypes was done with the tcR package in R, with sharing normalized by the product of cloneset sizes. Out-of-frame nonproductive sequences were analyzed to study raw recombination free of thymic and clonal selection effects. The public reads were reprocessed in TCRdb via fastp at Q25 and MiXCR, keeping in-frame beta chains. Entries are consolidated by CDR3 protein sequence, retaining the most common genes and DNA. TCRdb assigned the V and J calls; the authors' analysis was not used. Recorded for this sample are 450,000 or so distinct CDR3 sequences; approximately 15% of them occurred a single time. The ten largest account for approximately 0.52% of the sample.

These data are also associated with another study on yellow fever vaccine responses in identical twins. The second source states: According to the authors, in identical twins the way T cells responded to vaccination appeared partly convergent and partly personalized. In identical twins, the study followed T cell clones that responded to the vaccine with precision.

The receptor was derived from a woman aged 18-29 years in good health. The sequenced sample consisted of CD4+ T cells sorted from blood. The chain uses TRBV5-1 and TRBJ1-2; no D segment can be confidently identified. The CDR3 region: CASSLAANYGYTF. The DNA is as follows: TGTGCCAGCAGTTTAGCGGCCAACTATGGCTACACCTTC. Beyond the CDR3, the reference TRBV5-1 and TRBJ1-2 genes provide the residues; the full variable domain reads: KAGVTQTPRYLIKTRGQQVTLSCSPISGHRSVSWYQQTPGQGLQFLFEYFSETQRNKGNFPGRFSGRQFSNSRSEMNVSTLELGDSALYLCASSLAANYGYTFGSGTRLTVV.